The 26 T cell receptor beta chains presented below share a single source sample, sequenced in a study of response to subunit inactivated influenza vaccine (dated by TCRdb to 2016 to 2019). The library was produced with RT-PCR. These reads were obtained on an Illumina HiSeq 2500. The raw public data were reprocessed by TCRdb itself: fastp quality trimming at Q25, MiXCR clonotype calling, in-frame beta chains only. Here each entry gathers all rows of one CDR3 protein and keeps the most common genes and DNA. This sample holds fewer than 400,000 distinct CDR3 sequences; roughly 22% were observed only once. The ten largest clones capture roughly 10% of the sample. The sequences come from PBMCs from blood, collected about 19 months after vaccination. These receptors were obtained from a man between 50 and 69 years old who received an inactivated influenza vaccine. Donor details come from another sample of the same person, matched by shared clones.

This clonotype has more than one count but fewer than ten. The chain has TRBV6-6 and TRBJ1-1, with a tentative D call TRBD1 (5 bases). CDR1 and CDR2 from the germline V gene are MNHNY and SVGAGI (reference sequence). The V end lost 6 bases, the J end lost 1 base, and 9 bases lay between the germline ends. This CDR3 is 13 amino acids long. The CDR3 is CASRQDGNTEAFF. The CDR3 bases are TGTGCCAGCAGACAGGACGGGAACACTGAAGCTTTCTTT.

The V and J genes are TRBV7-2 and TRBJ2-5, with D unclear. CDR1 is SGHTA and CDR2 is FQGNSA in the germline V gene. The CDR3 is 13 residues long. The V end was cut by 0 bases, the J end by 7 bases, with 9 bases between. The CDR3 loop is CASSLAELRTQYF. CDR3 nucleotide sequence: TGTGCCAGCAGCTTAGCGGAACTTAGGACCCAGTACTTC.

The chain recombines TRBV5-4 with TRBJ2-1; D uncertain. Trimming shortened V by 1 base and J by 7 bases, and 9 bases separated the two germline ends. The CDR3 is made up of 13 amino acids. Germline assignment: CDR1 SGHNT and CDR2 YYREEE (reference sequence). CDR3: CASSLLNLNEQFF. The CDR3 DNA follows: TGTGCCAGCAGCTTGCTTAACCTTAATGAGCAGTTCTTC.

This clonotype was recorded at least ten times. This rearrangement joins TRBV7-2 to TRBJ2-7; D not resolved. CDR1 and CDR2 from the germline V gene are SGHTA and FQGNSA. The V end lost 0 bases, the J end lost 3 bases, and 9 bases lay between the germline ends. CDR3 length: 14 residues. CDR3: CASSLAGNSYEQYF. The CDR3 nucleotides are TGTGCCAGCAGCTTAGCGGGGAACAGCTACGAGCAGTACTTC.

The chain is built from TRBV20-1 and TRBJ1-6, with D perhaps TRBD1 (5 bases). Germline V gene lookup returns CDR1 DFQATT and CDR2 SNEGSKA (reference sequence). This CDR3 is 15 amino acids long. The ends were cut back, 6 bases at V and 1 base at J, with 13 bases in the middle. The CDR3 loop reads CSAPQGGSYNSPLHF. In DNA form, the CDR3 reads TGCAGTGCCCCTCAGGGAGGTTCCTATAATTCACCCCTCCACTTT.

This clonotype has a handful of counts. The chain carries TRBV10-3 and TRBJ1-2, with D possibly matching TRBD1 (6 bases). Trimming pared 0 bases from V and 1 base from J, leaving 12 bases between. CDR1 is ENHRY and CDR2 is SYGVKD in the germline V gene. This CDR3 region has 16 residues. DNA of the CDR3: TGTGCCATCAGTGAGTCAGGGGGGGTCCATAACTATGGCTACACCTTC. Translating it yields CAISESGGVHNYGYTF.

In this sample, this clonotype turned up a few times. CDR3 bases: TGCAGTTGGAACCGAGGAAAATACTACAATGAGCAGTTCTTC. Encoded protein: CSWNRGKYYNEQFF. V usage is TRBV20-1 and J usage is TRBJ2-1, with D unclear. The V gene's germline CDR1 is DFQATT and CDR2 SNEGSKA (reference sequence). Trimming removed 8 bases from V and 3 bases from J, with 17 bases in between. The CDR3 has 14 amino acids.

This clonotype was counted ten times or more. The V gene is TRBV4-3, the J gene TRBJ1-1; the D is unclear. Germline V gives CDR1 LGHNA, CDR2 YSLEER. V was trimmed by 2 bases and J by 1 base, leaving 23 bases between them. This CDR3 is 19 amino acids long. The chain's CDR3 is CASSQCVASTGDQNTEAFF. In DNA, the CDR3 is TGCGCCAGCAGCCAATGTGTCGCATCGACTGGAGACCAGAACACTGAAGCTTTCTTT.

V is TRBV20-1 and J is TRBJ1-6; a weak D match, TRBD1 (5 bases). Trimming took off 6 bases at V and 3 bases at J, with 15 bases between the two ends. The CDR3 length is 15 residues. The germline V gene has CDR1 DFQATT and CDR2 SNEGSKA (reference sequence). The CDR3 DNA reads TGCAGTGCACCGGGGGGGTCTATCTATAATTCACCCCTCCACTTT. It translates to CSAPGGSIYNSPLHF.

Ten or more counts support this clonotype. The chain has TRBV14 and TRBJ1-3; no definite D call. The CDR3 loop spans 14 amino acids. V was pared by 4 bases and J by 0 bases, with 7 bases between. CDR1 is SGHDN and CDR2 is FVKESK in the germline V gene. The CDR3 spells CASSLRYSGNTIYF. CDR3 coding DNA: TGTGCCAGCAGCCTGCGGTACTCTGGAAACACCATATATTTT.

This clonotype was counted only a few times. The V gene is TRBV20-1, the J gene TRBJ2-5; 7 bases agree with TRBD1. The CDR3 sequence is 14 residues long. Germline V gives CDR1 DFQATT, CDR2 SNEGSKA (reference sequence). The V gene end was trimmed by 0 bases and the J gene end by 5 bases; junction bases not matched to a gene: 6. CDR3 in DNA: TGCAGTGCTAGAGATAGTAGGGGGCGGGAGACCCAGTACTTC. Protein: CSARDSRGRETQYF.

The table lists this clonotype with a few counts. CDR3 in DNA: TGCAGCGTTCAAGGGGTTAGCACAGATACGCAGTATTTT. Translated: CSVQGVSTDTQYF. This chain joins TRBV29-1 and TRBJ2-3, with D possibly being TRBD1 (5 bases). V was clipped by 5 bases and J by 0 bases, with 9 bases between them. Per germline, CDR1 SQVTM and CDR2 ANQGSEA. The CDR3 is 13 amino acids.

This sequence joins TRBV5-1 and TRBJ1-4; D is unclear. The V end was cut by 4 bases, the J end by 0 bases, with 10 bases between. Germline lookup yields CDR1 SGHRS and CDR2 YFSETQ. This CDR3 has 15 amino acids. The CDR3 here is CASSPKPATNEKLFF. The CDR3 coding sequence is TGCGCCAGCAGCCCGAAGCCTGCAACTAATGAAAAACTGTTTTTT.

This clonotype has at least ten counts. The CDR3 loop is CASSSRQGNTGELFF. CDR3 bases: TGTGCCAGCAGCTCTCGACAGGGGAACACCGGGGAGCTGTTTTTT. The rearrangement uses TRBV11-1 and TRBJ2-2, with 7 bases lining up with TRBD1. Germline V gives CDR1 SGHAT, CDR2 FQDESV (reference sequence). The CDR3 has 15 residues. J lost 1 base, V lost 4 bases, and 3 bases had no gene match. The variable domain in full, with the rest retrieved from reference TRBV11-1 and TRBJ2-2, is EAEVAQSPRYKITEKSQAVAFWCDPISGHATLYWYRQILGQGPELLVQFQDESVVDDSQLPKDRFSAERLKGVDSTLKIQPAELGDSAMYLCASSSRQGNTGELFFGEGSRLTVL.

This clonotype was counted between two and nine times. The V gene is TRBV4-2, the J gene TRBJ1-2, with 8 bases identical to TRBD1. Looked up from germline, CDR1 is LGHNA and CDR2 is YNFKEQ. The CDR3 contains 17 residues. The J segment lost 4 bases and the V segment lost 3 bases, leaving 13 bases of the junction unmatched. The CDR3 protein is CASSQEWPGQAGYGYTF. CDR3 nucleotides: TGTGCCAGCAGCCAGGAGTGGCCGGGACAGGCGGGCTATGGCTACACCTTC.

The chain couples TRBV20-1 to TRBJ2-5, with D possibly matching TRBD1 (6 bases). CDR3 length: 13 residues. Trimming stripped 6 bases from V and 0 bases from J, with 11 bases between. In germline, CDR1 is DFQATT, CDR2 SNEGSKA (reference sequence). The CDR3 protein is CSAIGQNQETQYF. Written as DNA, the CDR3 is TGCAGTGCGATTGGACAGAACCAAGAGACCCAGTACTTC.

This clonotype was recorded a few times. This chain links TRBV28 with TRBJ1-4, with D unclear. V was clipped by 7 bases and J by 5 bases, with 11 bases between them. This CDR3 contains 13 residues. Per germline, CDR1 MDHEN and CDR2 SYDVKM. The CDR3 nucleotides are TGTGCCAGCACCCTGCCCCGAAATGAAAAACTGTTTTTT. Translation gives CASTLPRNEKLFF.

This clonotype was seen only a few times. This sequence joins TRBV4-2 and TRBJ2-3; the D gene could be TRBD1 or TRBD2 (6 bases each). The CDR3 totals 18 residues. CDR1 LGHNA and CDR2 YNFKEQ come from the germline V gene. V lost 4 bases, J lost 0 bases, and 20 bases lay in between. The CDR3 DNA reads TGTGCCAGCAGCCCGTTGACAATCCGGGGGCCTAGCACAGATACGCAGTATTTT. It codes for CASSPLTIRGPSTDTQYF.

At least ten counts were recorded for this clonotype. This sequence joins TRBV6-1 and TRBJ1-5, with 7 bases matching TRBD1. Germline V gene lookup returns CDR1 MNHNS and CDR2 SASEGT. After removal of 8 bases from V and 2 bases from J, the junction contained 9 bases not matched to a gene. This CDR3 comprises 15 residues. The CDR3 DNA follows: TGTGCCAGCCTGCGAGACAGGGAGGGCAATCAGCCCCAGCATTTT. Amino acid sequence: CASLRDREGNQPQHF.

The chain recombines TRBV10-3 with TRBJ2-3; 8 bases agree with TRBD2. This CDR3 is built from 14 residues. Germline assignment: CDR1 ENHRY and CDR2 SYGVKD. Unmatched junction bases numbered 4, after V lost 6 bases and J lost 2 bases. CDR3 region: CAISRSGITDTQYF. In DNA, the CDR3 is TGTGCCATCAGCCGTAGCGGGATCACAGATACGCAGTATTTT.

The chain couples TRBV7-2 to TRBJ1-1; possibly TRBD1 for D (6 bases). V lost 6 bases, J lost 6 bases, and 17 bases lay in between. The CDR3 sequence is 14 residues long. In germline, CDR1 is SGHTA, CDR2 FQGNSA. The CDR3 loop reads CASRSRGYRAEAFF. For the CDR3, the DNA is TGTGCCAGCAGATCGAGGGGGTACCGTGCTGAAGCTTTCTTT.

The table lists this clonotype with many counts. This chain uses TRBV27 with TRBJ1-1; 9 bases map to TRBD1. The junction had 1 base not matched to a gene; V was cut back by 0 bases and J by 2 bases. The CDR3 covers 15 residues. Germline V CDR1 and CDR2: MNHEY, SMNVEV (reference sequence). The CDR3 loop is CASSLSQGANTEAFF. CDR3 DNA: TGTGCCAGCAGTTTATCACAGGGGGCAAACACTGAAGCTTTCTTT.

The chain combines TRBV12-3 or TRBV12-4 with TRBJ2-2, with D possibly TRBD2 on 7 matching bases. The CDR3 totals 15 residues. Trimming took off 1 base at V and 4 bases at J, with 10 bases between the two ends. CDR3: CASSLGGGGTGELFF. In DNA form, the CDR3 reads TGTGCCAGCAGTTTAGGGGGGGGCGGCACCGGGGAGCTGTTTTTT.

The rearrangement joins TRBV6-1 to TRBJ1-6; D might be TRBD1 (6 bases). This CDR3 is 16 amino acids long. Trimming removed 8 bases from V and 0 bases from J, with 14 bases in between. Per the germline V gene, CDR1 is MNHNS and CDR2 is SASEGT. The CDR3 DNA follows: TGTGCCAGCGCCGAGGACAGTCCCTCCTATAATTCACCCCTCCACTTT. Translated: CASAEDSPSYNSPLHF.

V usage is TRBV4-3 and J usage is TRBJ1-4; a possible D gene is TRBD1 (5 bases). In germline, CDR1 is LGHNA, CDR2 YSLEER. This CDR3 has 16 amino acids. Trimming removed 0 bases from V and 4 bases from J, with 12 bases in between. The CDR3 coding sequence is TGCGCCAGCAGCCAAGAAATGGGGCGGGGTAATGAAAAACTGTTTTTT. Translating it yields CASSQEMGRGNEKLFF.

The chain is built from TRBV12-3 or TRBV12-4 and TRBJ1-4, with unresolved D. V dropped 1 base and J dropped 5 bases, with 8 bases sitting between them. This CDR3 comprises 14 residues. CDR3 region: CASSLVRPNEKLFF. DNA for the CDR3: TGTGCCAGCAGTTTAGTGCGCCCCAATGAAAAACTGTTTTTT.